Reported below is one TCR beta chain. Its target is not known. The data belong to a study of cytomegalovirus exposure and HLA in healthy donors. Study background: A previous analysis identified around 120 million unique TCR beta sequences derived from roughly 190 million T cells. Study results and caveats: The listing of roughly 160 TCR beta chains classed them as cytomegalovirus-associated. Presence/absence analysis assumed near-uniform sequencing depth across donors.

CDR3 length equals 15 residues. Germline assignment: CDR1 LNHDA and CDR2 SQIVND (reference sequence). Trimming took 0 bases from V and 7 from J; bases not matched to a gene: 3. Use of 60 Vbeta and 13 Jbeta primers characterized the PCR. Authors' methods: A follow-up analysis tallied 65 million to 80 million unique TCR beta chains, 8.5 million to 14 million shared. The assay was immunoSEQ multiplex PCR, and TCRdb's table has in-frame clones only and misses some. V and J calls and clone size are copied from that table; D and trimming were computed from the DNA. The table lists approximately 140,000 clones.

This TCR was sampled from a woman between 35 and 50 years old in good health and CMV-seronegative. Sequenced input: PBMCs. The chain recombines TRBV19 with TRBJ1-5; 10 bases are shared with TRBD1. The CDR3 is CASSIEGTGDQPQHF. The CDR3 DNA reads TGTGCCAGTAGTATAGAGGGGACAGGGGACCAGCCCCAGCATTTT.